The sequence of this TCR beta chain was determined in a study of identical twins. CDR1 MNHNY and CDR2 SVGAGI come from the germline V gene (reference sequence). CDR3 length equals 13 residues. Deletions cut 5 bases from V and 4 bases from J, with 11 bases between. TCRdb ran MiXCR on the 5' RACE reads and lists one entry per CDR3 protein. The profile shows roughly 250,000 distinct CDR3 sequences, over 12% of them singletons. A few counts support this clonotype. Its antigen is as yet unknown. Study results and caveats: The study found weaker excess twin sharing in beta out-of-frame sequences.

Sequencing was performed on memory (CD45RO+) T cells sorted from blood. The genes are TRBV6-6 and TRBJ1-2; D remains unclear. This clonotype was obtained from a young woman in good health. The CDR3 DNA is TGTGCCAGCAGTCCCTCGAAACCCTATGGCTACACCTTC. Translation gives CASSPSKPYGYTF.